This T cell receptor beta chain was sequenced in a study of T cells in Graves' hyperthyroidism and ophthalmopathy. This clonotype was counted ten times or more. Amplification of TCR beta CDR3 regions was performed using RNA transcripts as template. The HTBI set primed first-round TCR CDR3 RT-PCR. One entry per CDR3 protein, called by TCRdb with MiXCR from the multiplex PCR reads. Among hundreds of thousands of distinct CDR3 sequences listed, around 16% were seen once. The receptor's source is a woman between 40 and 55 years old with Graves' ophthalmopathy. Input material: blood.

As DNA, the CDR3 is TGTGCCAGCAGCTTAGGAACAGGGGGTATCCACGAGCAGTACTTC. It specifies CASSLGTGGIHEQYF. The chain couples TRBV7-9 to TRBJ2-7; TRBD1 aligns across 8 bases. This CDR3 region has 15 residues. Germline V CDR1 and CDR2: SEHNR, FQNEAQ (reference sequence). Trimming cost V 1 base and J 5 bases; bases outside gene matches: 7.